The 2 T cell receptor beta chains listed next were all sequenced from one sample in a study of cytomegalovirus exposure and HLA in healthy donors. The method was immunoSEQ multiplex PCR; TCRdb's version includes in-frame clones alone and lacks a portion of them. Among fewer than 120,000 clones listed, 70% to 90% were seen once. Material: PBMCs. Receptor source: a woman aged 30 to 39 in good health and CMV-seropositive.

V and J are TRBV6-6 and TRBJ2-7, with 13 bases fitting TRBD2. This CDR3 is 14 amino acids long. Germline CDR1 reads MNHNY; CDR2 reads SVGAGI (reference sequence). V was clipped by 2 bases and J by 5 bases; unmatched bases: 0. The CDR3 DNA follows: TGTGCCAGCAGTTACGGACTAGCGGGAGACGAGCAGTACTTC. It yields the protein CASSYGLAGDEQYF.

V is TRBV30 and J is TRBJ2-1, with unresolved D. V lost 2 bases and J 6 bases, leaving 14 bases between the germline ends. The CDR3 loop spans 14 amino acids. Germline CDR1 and CDR2: GTSNPN and SVGIG (reference sequence). The CDR3 DNA reads TGTGCCTGGAGTCGGATTACCGGGTCCAATGAGCAGTTCTTC. Its protein product is CAWSRITGSNEQFF.